Below, one T cell receptor (beta chain) is given with its context. The antigen remains undetermined. The protocol was immunoSEQ multiplex PCR, while the TCRdb copy is restricted to in-frame clones and leaves out a portion. This table holds tens of thousands of clones, 80% to 95% found once. The data derive from a study of graft-versus-host responses after intestinal transplantation. The junction had 8 bases not matched to a gene; V was cut back by 1 base and J by 4 bases. This CDR3 spans 17 amino acids. The germline V gene has CDR1 SEHNR and CDR2 FQNEAQ (reference sequence). This sequence originates from a human donor who received an intestinal transplant. The rearrangement uses TRBV7-9 and TRBJ2-3, with 10 bases fitting TRBD2. The sample here was unstimulated CD8+ T cells sorted from spleen or lymph node cells, taken before intestinal transplant. The CDR3 sequence is CASSLVLAGVVADTQYF. The CDR3 bases are TGTGCCAGCAGCTTAGTCCTAGCGGGAGTGGTGGCAGATACGCAGTATTTT.